This is a list of T cell receptor beta chains from one sample in a study of T cell responses to AZD1222 COVID-19 vaccine. Assay: immunoSEQ multiplex PCR; the TCRdb copy retains only in-frame clones and omits some. The sample includes roughly 100,000 clones, around 84% of them seen just once. The source was peripheral blood, collected 28 days after the second AZD1222 dose. The receptors come from an adult who received the AZD1222 COVID-19 vaccine. Both conserved end residues are part of each CDR3. A D gene is named only where the DNA matches it firmly. A clone size is listed for some rows: how often the clone was seen (once, few, many), or a class if it is expanded.

>TRBJ2-3|TRBV30|TRBD1|-
TGTGCCTCCAATCCGACAGGGGTATTAACAGATACGCAGTATTTT
CASNPTGVLTDTQYF
>TRBJ2-3|TRBV5-1|TRBD1|-
TGCGCCAGCAGTTGGACAGGGGGCACAGATACGCAGTATTTT
CASSWTGGTDTQYF
>TRBJ2-1|TRBV11-1|-|-
TGTGCCAGCAGCTTAGCCTCGGGACTCATATCGGGTGAGCAGTTCTTC
CASSLASGLISGEQFF
>TRBJ1-1|TRBV25-1|TRBD1|-
TGTGCCAGCAGTGGCTATCCGGGACAGGGGAATACTGAAGCTTTCTTT
CASSGYPGQGNTEAFF
>TRBJ1-1|TRBV6-5|-|-
TGTGCCAGCAGTTACTCGGAGCGAAACACTGAAGCTTTCTTT
CASSYSERNTEAFF
>TRBJ1-2|TRBV27|TRBD1|-
TGTGCCAGCAGTTTCATTCGGACAGGGGGAAACTATGGCTACACCTTC
CASSFIRTGGNYGYTF
>TRBJ1-6|TRBV27|TRBD1|-
TGTGCCAGCAGTCCAGGACAGGGGCACCTGAGCTCCTATAATTCACCCCTCCACTTT
CASSPGQGHLSSYNSPLHF
>TRBJ1-2|TRBV7-9|TRBD1|-
TGTGCCAGCAGCCGAACAGGGGGCGTTTCGGTCTATGGCTACACCTTC
CASSRTGGVSVYGYTF
>TRBJ1-1|TRBV10-3|-|-
TGTGCCATCAGTGAGTCGGGGAGGGGAGTAAGCACTGAAGCTTTCTTT
CAISESGRGVSTEAFF
>TRBJ1-1|TRBV5-1|TRBD1|-
TGCGCCAGCAGCCAGACAGGGGACGGGAACACTGAAGCTTTCTTT
CASSQTGDGNTEAFF
>TRBJ2-2|TRBV3-1/TRBV3-2|-|-
TGTGCCAGCAGCCAAGGAGGGGGGAGAAACACCGGGGAGCTGTTTTTT
CASSQGGGRNTGELFF
>TRBJ1-2|TRBV4-2|TRBD1|-
TGTGCCAGCAGCCGGGATAGACAGGGGGCTACTGGCTACACCTTC
CASSRDRQGATGYTF
>TRBJ2-7|TRBV3-1/TRBV3-2|TRBD1|-
TGTGCCAGCAGCCAAGAAGGACAGGGGCTCTACGAGCAGTACTTC
CASSQEGQGLYEQYF
>TRBJ1-5|TRBV5-5|TRBD1|-
TGTGCCAGCAGCTTGGAGGCCGGGACAGGGAAAAATCAGCCCCAGCATTTT
CASSLEAGTGKNQPQHF
>TRBJ2-7|TRBV5-1|-|-
TGCGCCAGCAGCTTGGGGCTGAGGAGCTACGAGCAGTACTTC
CASSLGLRSYEQYF
>TRBJ1-1|TRBV18|TRBD1|-
TGTGCCAGCTCACCTCAGGGGGGGAACACTGAAGCTTTCTTT
CASSPQGGNTEAFF
>TRBJ1-1|TRBV7-8|TRBD1|-
TGTGCCAGCAGCACACGGACAGGGGGATACACTGAAGCTTTCTTT
CASSTRTGGYTEAFF
>TRBJ1-5|TRBV6-1|-|-
TGTGCCAGCAGTGATTTACGGCAGCCCCAGCATTTT
CASSDLRQPQHF
>TRBJ1-1|TRBV19|TRBD1|-
TGTGCCAGTGGACCTCCGGACAGGGAGGCTTTCTTT
CASGPPDREAFF
>TRBJ2-6|TRBV5-1|-|-
TGCGCCAGCAGCTACGAAACTGGGGCCAACGTCCTGACTTTC
CASSYETGANVLTF
>TRBJ1-5|TRBV6-5|TRBD1|few
TGTGCCAGCAGAGGGACAGGGGTGCGAAATCAGCCCCAGCATTTT
CASRGTGVRNQPQHF
>TRBJ1-4|TRBV7-2|-|-
TGTGCCAGCAGCCACAGGTACACTAATGAAAAACTGTTTTTT
CASSHRYTNEKLFF
>TRBJ2-3|TRBV5-6|-|-
TGTGCCAGCAGGCAGGGACGAGATACGCAGTATTTT
CASRQGRDTQYF
>TRBJ1-6|TRBV5-5|-|-
TGTGCCAGCTGCGGGATCCCAGGTTCACCCCTCCACTTT
CASCGIPGSPLHF
>TRBJ1-1|TRBV19|-|-
TGTGCCAGTAGTAGTCCAGGCAACAGGGCGAAAATGAACACTGAAGCTTTCTTT
CASSSPGNRAKMNTEAFF
>TRBJ2-7|TRBV25-1|-|-
TGTGCCAGCAGTGGATGGACTGACTCCTACGAGCAGTACTTC
CASSGWTDSYEQYF
>TRBJ2-5|TRBV5-1|TRBD1|-
TGCGCCAGCAGCATACAGGGGACCCAAGAGACCCAGTACTTC
CASSIQGTQETQYF
>TRBJ1-1|TRBV5-4|-|-
TGTGCCAGCAGCTTTCAGGGAGTGAACACTGAAGCTTTCTTT
CASSFQGVNTEAFF
>TRBJ1-3|TRBV25-1|-|-
TGTGCCAGCAGTGAACCATCTCGGGCGTTTGGAAACACCATATATTTT
CASSEPSRAFGNTIYF
>TRBJ2-3|TRBV11-2|-|-
TGTGCCAGCAGCTTAGAGGGTGTGGCCACAGATACGCAGTATTTT
CASSLEGVATDTQYF
>TRBJ2-7|TRBV5-4|-|-
TGTGCCAGCAGCTGGTCTCGAGGCGAGCAGTACTTC
CASSWSRGEQYF
>TRBJ1-1|TRBV7-9|-|-
TGTGCCAGCACTCCAGGGAGCAGCACTGAAGCTTTCTTT
CASTPGSSTEAFF
>TRBJ2-4|TRBV3-1/TRBV3-2|TRBD2|-
TGTGCCAGCAGCCAAAGGACTAGCGGGAGGGTAGCCAAAAACATTCAGTACTTC
CASSQRTSGRVAKNIQYF
>TRBJ2-7|TRBV6-5|-|-
TGTGCCAGCAGAGCCCAGGACGGGGATTACGAGCAGTACTTC
CASRAQDGDYEQYF
>TRBJ2-1|TRBV10-3|-|-
TGTGCCATCAGTGAGTCCCGCTTCAATGAGCAGTTCTTC
CAISESRFNEQFF
>TRBJ2-1|TRBV5-6|-|-
TGTGCCAGCAGCTTGGGAGGGATCAATGAGCAGTTCTTC
CASSLGGINEQFF
>TRBJ2-5|TRBV11-2|-|-
TGTGCCAGCAGCACACGAGGGACACGAGAGACCCAGTACTTC
CASSTRGTRETQYF
>TRBJ1-2|TRBV5-1|-|-
TGCGCCAGCAGCTTGGCCAGGGGAGGGAACTATGGCTACACCTTC
CASSLARGGNYGYTF
>TRBJ2-7|TRBV28|TRBD1|-
TGTGCCAGCAGTCCACCGGCCGGGACAGACTATTCCTACGAGCAGTACTTC
CASSPPAGTDYSYEQYF
>TRBJ2-1|TRBV6-5|-|-
TGTGCCAGCAAACTGGAGCCTCGTGGTGAGCAGTTCTTC
CASKLEPRGEQFF
>TRBJ2-7|TRBV5-1|TRBD2|-
TGCGCCAGCAGCTTGGTAGGCGGGGGGGCCGCCTACGAGCAGTACTTC
CASSLVGGGAAYEQYF
>TRBJ1-1|TRBV10-1|-|-
TGCGCCAGCAGACCCGAGGGGGAAGGTAGAGCTTTCTTT
CASRPEGEGRAFF
>TRBJ1-5|TRBV27|-|-
TGTGCCAGCAAACCTAGGCCGGGGCGCCAGCCCCAGCATTTT
CASKPRPGRQPQHF
>TRBJ1-6|TRBV27|-|-
TGTGCCAGCAGTCCCAACTATAATTCACCCCTCCACTTT
CASSPNYNSPLHF
>TRBJ2-7|TRBV7-2|-|-
TGTGCCAGCAGCCCTACGATGCCGGGGTCGGGCGAGCAGTACTTC
CASSPTMPGSGEQYF
>TRBJ1-2|TRBV19|-|-
TGTGCCAGTAGTATAAGGCCCTCGGCAGCGTATAACTATGGCTACACCTTC
CASSIRPSAAYNYGYTF
>TRBJ1-1|TRBV3-1/TRBV3-2|-|-
TGTGCCAGCAGCCATCCGACGAGGGGCACTGAAGCTTTCTTT
CASSHPTRGTEAFF
>TRBJ2-7|TRBV7-9|-|-
TGTGCCAGCAGCCCCCCGGCACTTGGCTACGAGCAGTACTTT
CASSPPALGYEQYF
>TRBJ1-2|TRBV5-1|TRBD1|-
TGCGCCAGCAGCTGGGACAGGTTTGGCTACACCTTC
CASSWDRFGYTF
>TRBJ2-1|TRBV6-2/TRBV6-3|-|-
TGTGCCAGCAGCCTAGGGTCCCGTTCCTACAATGAGCAGTTCTTC
CASSLGSRSYNEQFF
>TRBJ2-3|TRBV7-8|-|-
TGTGCCAGCAGCTCCCCGGTAAGGGGCACAGATACGCAGTATTTT
CASSSPVRGTDTQYF